Each of the 4 T cell receptor beta chains below was sequenced from the same sample in a study of CD8 T cells in Susac syndrome. Random hexamers were used to reverse transcribe an amount of roughly 0.45 to 1 ug RNA. TCRdb re-called the immunoSEQ multiplex PCR reads with MiXCR, one entry per CDR3 protein. Of roughly 100,000 distinct CDR3 sequences in the sample, just under 95% were seen once. The sample was CD4+ T cells from PBMCs. The receptors here all came from a human donor with Susac syndrome.

The genes are TRBV9 and TRBJ1-4; 7 nucleotides line up with TRBD1. V was pared by 3 bases and J by 7 bases, with 9 bases of the junction left unmatched. Germline values: CDR1 SGDLS, CDR2 YYNGEE. The CDR3 spans 15 residues. Written as DNA, the CDR3 is TGTGCCAGCAGCGCCAAGGGGGCAAGGGGTGAAAAACTGTTTTTT. Translated: CASSAKGARGEKLFF. Supplemented by reference TRBV9 and TRBJ1-4, the full variable domain reads DSGVTQTPKHLITATGQRVTLRCSPRSGDLSVYWYQQSLDQGLQFLIQYYNGEERAKGNILERFSAQQFPDLHSELNLSSLELGDSALYFCASSAKGARGEKLFFGSGTQLSVL.

The J gene is TRBJ2-1, the V gene TRBV3-1; D is possibly TRBD2 (7 bases). Trimming left V 0 bases short and J 5 bases short, with 11 bases between. The CDR3 runs 15 residues. CDR1 and CDR2 (germline): LGHDT, YNNKEL (reference sequence). CDR3 in amino acids: CASSQDGGRHNEQFF. The CDR3 DNA follows: TGTGCCAGCAGCCAAGACGGGGGGCGGCACAATGAGCAGTTCTTC.

The chain joins TRBV12-5 to TRBJ2-7; D gene uncertain. CDR1 is LGHNT and CDR2 is FRNRAP in the germline V gene. Trimming pared 1 base from V and 3 bases from J, leaving 7 bases between. This CDR3 is built from 13 residues. The CDR3 loop reads CASGLDDNYEQYF. CDR3 nucleotides: TGTGCTAGTGGTTTGGACGACAACTACGAGCAGTACTTC.

The chain is built from TRBV10-3 and TRBJ1-2; D remains ambiguous. The germline V gene encodes CDR1 ENHRY and CDR2 SYGVKD. Trimming took off 8 bases at V and 6 bases at J, with 16 bases between the two ends. The CDR3 spans 13 residues. CDR3 protein: CAIAPEGSDGYTF. CDR3 bases: TGTGCCATCGCCCCGGAGGGTTCGGATGGCTACACCTTC.